This passage covers 2 T cell receptor beta chains from one sample sequenced in a study of early T cells in non-severe SARS-CoV-2 infection. A single record per CDR3 protein comes from TCRdb applying MiXCR to the 5' RACE reads. This table holds 30,000 or so distinct CDR3 sequences, roughly 6% found once. The sample consisted of whole blood. These receptors all stem from an adult who was a healthcare worker with PCR-confirmed SARS-CoV-2 infection or an uninfected control (not recorded which).

This chain joins TRBV4-2 and TRBJ2-3; 12 nucleotides align to TRBD2. The CDR3 totals 15 residues. Unmatched junction bases numbered 3, after V lost 1 base and J lost 7 bases. Germline CDR1 LGHNA, CDR2 YNFKEQ. The CDR3 nucleotides are TGTGCCAGCAGCCAAGGGACTAGCGGGGCAAATACGCAGTATTTT. Residues: CASSQGTSGANTQYF.

The chain links TRBV11-3 to TRBJ2-7; 7 bases match TRBD1. J gave up 5 bases and V 1 base, and 2 bases lay outside the gene matches. CDR3 length equals 13 residues. From germline, CDR1 is SGHNT and CDR2 YENEEA. The CDR3 DNA is TGTGCCAGCAGCTTAGGAGGGGGCGACGAGCAGTACTTC. This translates into CASSLGGGDEQYF.